The 18 T cell receptor beta chains below were found in one sample sequenced in a study of blood T cell repertoires in COVID-19. The table came from immunoSEQ multiplex PCR; TCRdb's copy has only in-frame clones and leaves some out. This table has 240,000 or so clones, 86% appearing once. The source material was peripheral blood. These TCRs come from a man in his 60s with acute or convalescent COVID-19.

This chain uses TRBV28 with TRBJ1-4; D not resolved. There are 13 residues in the CDR3. Trimming removed 5 bases at V and 6 bases at J, with 10 bases between. Germline CDR1 and CDR2: MDHEN and SYDVKM. CDR3 DNA sequence: TGTGCCAGCAGTCGATACCGGGATGAAAAACTGTTTTTT. Translated: CASSRYRDEKLFF.

The chain carries TRBV4-3 and TRBJ1-2; D is perhaps TRBD1 (5 bases). CDR1 is LGHNA, CDR2 YSLEER, per germline. The CDR3 totals 15 residues. V dropped 1 base and J dropped 3 bases, with 12 bases sitting between them. This chain's CDR3 is CASSQGGGAHYGYTF. As DNA, the CDR3 is TGCGCCAGCAGCCAAGGGGGAGGGGCTCACTATGGCTACACCTTC.

This chain connects TRBV19 to TRBJ1-4; no clear D gene. This CDR3 is built from 10 residues. Trimming took 11 bases from V and 7 from J, leaving 8 bases between them. Germline V gene sequence: CDR1 LNHDA, CDR2 SQIVND (reference sequence). CDR3 DNA: TGTGCCGCAGGAGGTGAAAAACTGTTTTTT. Amino acid sequence: CAAGGEKLFF.

This clone is a singleton in its sample. The rearrangement uses TRBV18 and TRBJ1-2; maybe TRBD1 (5 bases). CDR3 length equals 13 residues. With 5 bases removed from V and 1 base from J, the gap between germline ends came to 8 bases. Germline assignment: CDR1 KGHSH and CDR2 LQKENI. CDR3 residues: CASSEGLNYGYTF. Written as DNA, the CDR3 is TGTGCCAGCTCAGAGGGACTTAACTATGGCTACACCTTC.

This chain links TRBV7-2 with TRBJ1-3; no clear D. V lost 5 bases and J 3 bases, leaving 14 bases between the germline ends. The CDR3 is 15 residues long. Germline V gives CDR1 SGHTA, CDR2 FQGNSA. CDR3 nucleotides: TGTGCCAGCAGCCCACCGCCATCGGTTGGAAACACCATATATTTT. Translating gives CASSPPPSVGNTIYF.

V usage is TRBV6-5 and J usage is TRBJ2-2, with a weak D call TRBD2 (6 bases). Germline values: CDR1 MNHEY, CDR2 SVGAGI. The V and J ends lost 8 bases and 1 base respectively, with 14 bases between them. This CDR3 is 15 amino acids long. CDR3 DNA: TGTGCCAGCGAGTCCGGGACTCGGAACACCGGGGAGCTGTTTTTT. It translates to CASESGTRNTGELFF.

The CDR3: CASSLTTGDSYEQYF. CDR3 DNA: TGTGCCAGCAGCCTCACGACAGGGGACTCCTACGAGCAGTACTTC. This chain uses TRBV4-2 with TRBJ2-7, with 8 positions matching TRBD1. The V gene end was trimmed by 4 bases and the J gene end by 0 bases; junction bases not matched to a gene: 5. The CDR3 has 15 amino acids. The germline V gene encodes CDR1 LGHNA and CDR2 YNFKEQ.

The chain joins TRBV10-3 to TRBJ2-2, with D hard to call. This CDR3 is built from 13 residues. V lost 2 bases and J 3 bases, leaving 4 bases between the germline ends. In germline, CDR1 is ENHRY, CDR2 SYGVKD. The CDR3 sequence is CAISETDTGELFF. CDR3 nucleotides: TGTGCCATCAGTGAGACAGACACCGGGGAGCTGTTTTTT.

The rearrangement joins TRBV9 to TRBJ2-3; D possibly corresponds to TRBD1 (6 bases). The ends were cut back, 0 bases at V and 4 bases at J, with 15 bases in the middle. The germline CDR1 and CDR2 sequences are SGDLS and YYNGEE. The CDR3 runs 16 residues. The CDR3 region has the DNA TGTGCCAGCAGCGTAGATGAGGGGGAGAACGCAGATACGCAGTATTTT. The encoded protein is CASSVDEGENADTQYF.

The chain recombines TRBV30 with TRBJ1-6, with no clear D. V was shortened by 4 bases and J by 9 bases, with 10 bases between the two germline ends. The CDR3 is 12 residues long. Germline-derived CDR1 and CDR2 are GTSNPN and SVGIG (reference sequence). CDR3 coding DNA: TGTGCCTGGACTTTTCAGCGTTCACCCCTCCACTTT. Translation: CAWTFQRSPLHF.

The chain couples TRBV27 to TRBJ2-7; TRBD1 aligns across 9 bases. Germline trimming cut 4 bases from V and 5 bases from J; bases unmatched to any gene: 9. The CDR3 runs to 15 residues. Germline values: CDR1 MNHEY, CDR2 SMNVEV (reference sequence). The CDR3 DNA reads as TGTGCCAGCAGTTCGGGGTTACAGGGGGCGGACGAGCAGTACTTC. It yields the protein CASSSGLQGADEQYF.

The chain links TRBV7-9 to TRBJ2-5; TRBD1 aligns across 9 bases. V shed 5 bases and J 2 bases; nucleotides not matched to a gene: 9. Germline-derived CDR1 and CDR2 are SEHNR and FQNEAQ (reference sequence). This CDR3 spans 16 amino acids. CDR3 bases: TGTGCCAGCAGCCCCCGGGACAGGGACATACAAGAGACCCAGTACTTC. Translated: CASSPRDRDIQETQYF.

The V call is TRBV18, the J call TRBJ2-3, with D possibly being TRBD1 (5 bases). With 4 bases removed from V and 2 bases from J, the gap between germline ends came to 10 bases. The germline gives CDR1 KGHSH, CDR2 LQKENI. The CDR3 sequence is 14 residues long. The CDR3 here is CASSLTEFTDTQYF. The CDR3, as DNA: TGTGCCAGCTCACTGACAGAATTCACAGATACGCAGTATTTT.

V is TRBV7-9 and J is TRBJ2-7; 11 bases are shared with TRBD2. This CDR3 has 18 amino acids. Trimming cost V 0 bases and J 1 base; bases outside gene matches: 8. Germline assignment: CDR1 SEHNR and CDR2 FQNEAQ (reference sequence). CDR3 sequence (DNA): TGTGCCAGCAGCTTAGCTGGGACTAGCGGAAGGGAATCCTACGAGCAGTACTTC. Translation gives CASSLAGTSGRESYEQYF.

The rearrangement links TRBV28 to TRBJ1-2, with D possibly TRBD1 on 5 matching bases. The CDR3 spans 13 residues. Germline V gene lookup returns CDR1 MDHEN and CDR2 SYDVKM. The germline V and J ends were trimmed by 5 bases and 8 bases, with 15 bases remaining between them. CDR3 sequence: CASSTWGEEGYTF. CDR3 DNA sequence: TGTGCCAGCAGTACATGGGGGGAAGAGGGCTACACCTTC.

V usage is TRBV7-3 and J usage is TRBJ1-1, with 11 bases fitting TRBD1. This CDR3 spans 16 amino acids. Germline trimming cut 5 bases from V and 1 base from J; bases unmatched to any gene: 6. Per germline, CDR1 SGHTA and CDR2 FQGTGA. The CDR3 reads CASSVGTGGRNTEAFF. In DNA form, the CDR3 reads TGTGCCAGCAGCGTCGGGACAGGGGGTAGGAACACTGAAGCTTTCTTT.

The chain couples TRBV15 to TRBJ2-7; the D is unclear. Germline CDR1 and CDR2: LNHNV and YYDKDF (reference sequence). This CDR3 region has 15 residues. V lost 0 bases to trimming and J lost 0 bases, with 9 bases between them. In nucleotides, the CDR3 is TGTGCCACCAGCAGAGAAACCGGAGCCTCCTACGAGCAGTACTTC. This encodes CATSRETGASYEQYF.

The chain couples TRBV9 to TRBJ2-3; TRBD2 aligns across 13 bases. V gave up 3 bases and J gave up 1 base; unmatched junction bases: 2. This CDR3 has 16 amino acids. Germline V gene sequence: CDR1 SGDLS, CDR2 YYNGEE. CDR3 sequence reads: CASSAGLAGGTDTQYF. The CDR3, as DNA: TGTGCCAGCAGCGCAGGACTAGCGGGAGGCACAGATACGCAGTATTTT.